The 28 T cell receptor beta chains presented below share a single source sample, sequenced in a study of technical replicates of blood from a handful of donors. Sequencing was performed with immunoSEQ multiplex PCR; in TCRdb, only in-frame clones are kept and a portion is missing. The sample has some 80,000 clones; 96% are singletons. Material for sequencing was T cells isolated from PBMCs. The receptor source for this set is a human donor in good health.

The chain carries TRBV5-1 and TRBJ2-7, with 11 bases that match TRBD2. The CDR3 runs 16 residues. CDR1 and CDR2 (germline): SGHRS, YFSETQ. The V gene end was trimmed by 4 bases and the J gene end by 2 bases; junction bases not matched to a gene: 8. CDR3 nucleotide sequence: TGCGCCAGCAGCCCCCGGTATAGCGGGAGGGCCTACGAGCAGTACTTC. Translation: CASSPRYSGRAYEQYF.

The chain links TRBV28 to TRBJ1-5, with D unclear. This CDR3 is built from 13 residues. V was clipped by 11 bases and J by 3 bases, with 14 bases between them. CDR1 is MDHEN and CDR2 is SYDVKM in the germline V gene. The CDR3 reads CAGSGGVNQPQHF. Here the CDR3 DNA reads TGTGCCGGCTCAGGCGGGGTCAATCAGCCCCAGCATTTT.

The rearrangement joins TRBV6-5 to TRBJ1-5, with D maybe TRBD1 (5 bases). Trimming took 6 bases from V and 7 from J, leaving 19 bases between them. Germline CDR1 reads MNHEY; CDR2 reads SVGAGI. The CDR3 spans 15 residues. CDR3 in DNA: TGTGCCAGCAGATCCGACAGAAAGGGAGGGCAGCCCCAGCATTTT. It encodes CASRSDRKGGQPQHF.

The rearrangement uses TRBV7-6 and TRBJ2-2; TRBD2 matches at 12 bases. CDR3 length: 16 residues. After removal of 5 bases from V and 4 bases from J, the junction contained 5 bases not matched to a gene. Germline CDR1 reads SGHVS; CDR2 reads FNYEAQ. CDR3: CASSTLAGGPTGELFF. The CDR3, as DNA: TGTGCCAGCAGCACTCTAGCGGGAGGGCCCACCGGGGAGCTGTTTTTT.

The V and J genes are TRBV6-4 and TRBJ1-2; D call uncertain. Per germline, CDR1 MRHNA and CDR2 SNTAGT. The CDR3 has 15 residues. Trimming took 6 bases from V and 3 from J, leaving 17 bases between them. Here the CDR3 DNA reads TGTGCCAGCAGGGTCGGCAGGATACTTGACTATGGCTACACCTTC. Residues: CASRVGRILDYGYTF.

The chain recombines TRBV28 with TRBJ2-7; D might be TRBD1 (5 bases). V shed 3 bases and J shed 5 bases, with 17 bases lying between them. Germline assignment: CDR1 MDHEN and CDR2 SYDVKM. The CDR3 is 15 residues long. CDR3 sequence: CASSLLGRASNEQYF. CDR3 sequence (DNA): TGTGCCAGCAGTTTGTTGGGCAGGGCGAGCAACGAGCAGTACTTC.

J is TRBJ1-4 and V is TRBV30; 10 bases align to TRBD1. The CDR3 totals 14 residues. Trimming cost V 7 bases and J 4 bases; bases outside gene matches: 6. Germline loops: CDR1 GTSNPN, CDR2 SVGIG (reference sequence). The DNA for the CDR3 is TGTGCCTCCCCGGGACAGGGGAATAATGAAAAACTGTTTTTT. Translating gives CASPGQGNNEKLFF.

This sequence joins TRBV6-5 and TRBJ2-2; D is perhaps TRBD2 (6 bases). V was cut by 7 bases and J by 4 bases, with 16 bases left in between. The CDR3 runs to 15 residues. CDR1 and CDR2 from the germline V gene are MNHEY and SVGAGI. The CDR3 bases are TGTGCCAGCACCTATTATGTGGGGGGCACCGGGGAGCTGTTTTTT. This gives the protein CASTYYVGGTGELFF.

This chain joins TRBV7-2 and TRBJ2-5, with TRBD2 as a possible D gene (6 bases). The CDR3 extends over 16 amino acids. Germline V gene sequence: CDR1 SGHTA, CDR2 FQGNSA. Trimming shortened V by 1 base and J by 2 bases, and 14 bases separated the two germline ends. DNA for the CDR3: TGTGCCAGCAGCTTAGGGGTGGGAGGCATACAAGAGACCCAGTACTTC. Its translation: CASSLGVGGIQETQYF.

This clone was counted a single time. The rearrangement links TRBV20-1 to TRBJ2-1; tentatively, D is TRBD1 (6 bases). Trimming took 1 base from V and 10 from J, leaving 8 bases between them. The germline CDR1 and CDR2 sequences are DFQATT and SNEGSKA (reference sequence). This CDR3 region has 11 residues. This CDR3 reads CSARGGGEQFF. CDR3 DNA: TGCAGTGCTAGAGGTGGGGGCGAGCAGTTCTTC.

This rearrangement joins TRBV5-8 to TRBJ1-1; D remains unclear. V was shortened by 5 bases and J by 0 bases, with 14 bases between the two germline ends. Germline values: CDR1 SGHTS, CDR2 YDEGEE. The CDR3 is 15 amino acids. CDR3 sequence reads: CASRTWGEVNTEAFF. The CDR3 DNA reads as TGTGCCAGCAGAACGTGGGGAGAAGTGAACACTGAAGCTTTCTTT.

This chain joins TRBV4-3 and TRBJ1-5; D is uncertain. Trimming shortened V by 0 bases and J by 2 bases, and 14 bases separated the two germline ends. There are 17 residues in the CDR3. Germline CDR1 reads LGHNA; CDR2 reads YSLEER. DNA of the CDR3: TGCGCCAGCAGCCAAGACTACTTAGCACCGGGCAATCAGCCCCAGCATTTT. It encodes CASSQDYLAPGNQPQHF.

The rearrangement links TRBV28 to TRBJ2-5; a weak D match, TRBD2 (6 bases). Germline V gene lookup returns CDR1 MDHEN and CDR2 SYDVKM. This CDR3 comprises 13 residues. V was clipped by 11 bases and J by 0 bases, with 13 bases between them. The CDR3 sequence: CAARGGYQETQYF. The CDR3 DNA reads TGTGCCGCACGGGGAGGTTACCAAGAGACCCAGTACTTC.

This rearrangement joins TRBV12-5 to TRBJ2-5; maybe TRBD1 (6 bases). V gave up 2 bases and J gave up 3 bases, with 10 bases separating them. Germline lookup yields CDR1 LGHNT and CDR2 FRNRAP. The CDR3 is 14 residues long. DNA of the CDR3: TGTGCTAGTGGTTTGTCTCGACAGGAAGAGACCCAGTACTTC. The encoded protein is CASGLSRQEETQYF.

CDR3 in amino acids: CASSQFQEDTGELFF. CDR3 nucleotides: TGTGCCAGCAGCCAATTCCAGGAGGACACCGGGGAGCTGTTTTTT. The chain uses TRBV16 and TRBJ2-2; perhaps TRBD2 as D (5 bases). The CDR3 runs 15 residues. V shed 1 base and J shed 3 bases, with 9 bases lying between them. Germline CDR1 KGHSY, CDR2 FQNENV.

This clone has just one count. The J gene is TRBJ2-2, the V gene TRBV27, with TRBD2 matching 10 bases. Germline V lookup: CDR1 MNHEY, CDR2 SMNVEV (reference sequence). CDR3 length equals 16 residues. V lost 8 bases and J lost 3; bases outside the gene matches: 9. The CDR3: CASRLAGESHTGELFF. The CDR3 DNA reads TGTGCCAGCCGTCTAGCGGGAGAAAGTCACACCGGGGAGCTGTTTTTT.

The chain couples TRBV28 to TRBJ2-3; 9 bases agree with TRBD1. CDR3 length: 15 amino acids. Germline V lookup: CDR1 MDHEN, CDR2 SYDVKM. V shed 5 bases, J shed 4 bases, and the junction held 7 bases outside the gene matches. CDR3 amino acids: CASSLPGTGPDTQYF. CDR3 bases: TGTGCCAGCAGTCTCCCCGGGACAGGGCCAGATACGCAGTATTTT.

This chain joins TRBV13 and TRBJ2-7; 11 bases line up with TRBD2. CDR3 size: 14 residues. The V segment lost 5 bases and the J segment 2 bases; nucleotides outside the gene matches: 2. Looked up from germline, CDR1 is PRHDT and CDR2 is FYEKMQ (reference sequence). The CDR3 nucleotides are TGTGCCAGCAGCGGGACTAGCGGTACCTACGAGCAGTACTTC. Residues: CASSGTSGTYEQYF. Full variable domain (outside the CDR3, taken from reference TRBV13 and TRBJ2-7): AAGVIQSPRHLIKEKRETATLKCYPIPRHDTVYWYQQGPGQDPQFLISFYEKMQSDKGSIPDRFSAQQFSDYHSELNMSSLELGDSALYFCASSGTSGTYEQYFGPGTRLTVT.

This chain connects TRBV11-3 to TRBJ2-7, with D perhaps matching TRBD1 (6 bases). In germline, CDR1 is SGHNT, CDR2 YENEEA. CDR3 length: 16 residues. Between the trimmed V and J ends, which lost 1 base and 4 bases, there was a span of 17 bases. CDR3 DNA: TGTGCCAGCAGCTTAGTGCGTACGGGACACCTATACGAGCAGTACTTC. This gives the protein CASSLVRTGHLYEQYF.

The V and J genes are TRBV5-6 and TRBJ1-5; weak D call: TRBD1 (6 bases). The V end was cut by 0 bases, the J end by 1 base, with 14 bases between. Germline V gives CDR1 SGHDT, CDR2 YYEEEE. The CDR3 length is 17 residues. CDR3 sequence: CASSLDAGARSNQPQHF. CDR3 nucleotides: TGTGCCAGCAGCTTGGATGCGGGGGCGCGCAGCAATCAGCCCCAGCATTTT.

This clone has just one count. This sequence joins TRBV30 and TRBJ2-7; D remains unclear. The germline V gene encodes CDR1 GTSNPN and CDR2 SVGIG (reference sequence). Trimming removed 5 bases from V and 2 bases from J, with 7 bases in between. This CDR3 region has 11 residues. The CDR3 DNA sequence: TGTGCCTGGGAGTTGACCTACGAGCAGTACTTC. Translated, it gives CAWELTYEQYF.

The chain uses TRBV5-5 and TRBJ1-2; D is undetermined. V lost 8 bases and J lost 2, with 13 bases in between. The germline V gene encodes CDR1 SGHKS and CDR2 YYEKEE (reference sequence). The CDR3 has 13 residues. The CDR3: CASRFQLNYGYTF. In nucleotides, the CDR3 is TGTGCCAGTCGTTTTCAACTCAACTATGGCTACACCTTC.

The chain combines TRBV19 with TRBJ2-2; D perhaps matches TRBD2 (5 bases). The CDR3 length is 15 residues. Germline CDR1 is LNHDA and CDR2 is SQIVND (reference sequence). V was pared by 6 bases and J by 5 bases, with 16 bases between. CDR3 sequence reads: CASSNPPGVTGELFF. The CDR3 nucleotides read TGTGCCAGTAGCAACCCTCCCGGGGTTACCGGGGAGCTGTTTTTT.

CDR3 region: CASSLDYFNEQFF. CDR3 DNA: TGTGCCAGCAGCTTGGACTACTTCAATGAGCAGTTCTTC. This chain connects TRBV7-7 to TRBJ2-1, with D maybe TRBD2 (6 bases). Trimming shortened V by 3 bases and J by 6 bases, and 9 bases separated the two germline ends. There are 13 residues in the CDR3. Germline-derived CDR1 and CDR2 are SSHAT and FNYEAQ (reference sequence).

CDR3 in DNA: TGTGCCAGCAGCGGAGGACAGGGGGGACACGAGCAGTACTTC. It specifies CASSGGQGGHEQYF. The chain joins TRBV9 to TRBJ2-7, with 10 positions matching TRBD1. The CDR3 length is 14 residues. Germline CDR1 and CDR2: SGDLS and YYNGEE. V gave up 3 bases and J gave up 5 bases; unmatched junction bases: 5.

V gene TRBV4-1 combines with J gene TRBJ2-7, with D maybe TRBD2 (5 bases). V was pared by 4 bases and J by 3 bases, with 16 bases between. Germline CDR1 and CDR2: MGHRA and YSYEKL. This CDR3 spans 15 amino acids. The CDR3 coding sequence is TGCGCCAGCAGCCCCTGGGGAGCGGAGAACTACGAGCAGTACTTC. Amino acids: CASSPWGAENYEQYF.

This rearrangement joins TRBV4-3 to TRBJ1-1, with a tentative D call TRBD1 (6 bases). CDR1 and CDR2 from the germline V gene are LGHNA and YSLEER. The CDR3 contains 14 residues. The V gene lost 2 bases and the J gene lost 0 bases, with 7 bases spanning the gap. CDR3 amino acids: CASSQQGLNTEAFF. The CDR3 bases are TGCGCCAGCAGCCAACAGGGGTTGAACACTGAAGCTTTCTTT.

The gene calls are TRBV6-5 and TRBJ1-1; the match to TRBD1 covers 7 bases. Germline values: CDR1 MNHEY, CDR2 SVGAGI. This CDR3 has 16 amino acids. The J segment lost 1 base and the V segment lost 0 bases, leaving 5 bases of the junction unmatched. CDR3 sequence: CASSYSLRTGNTEAFF. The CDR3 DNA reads TGTGCCAGCAGTTACTCTCTGAGGACAGGGAACACTGAAGCTTTCTTT.